These 5 T cell receptor beta chains were sequenced from one sample in a study of blood T cells in healthy people across ages. Combining a sample-barcoded 5' primer with a J-beta primer mix, a second PCR ran for 7 to 11 cycles. MiXCR, run by TCRdb on the 5' RACE reads, gives a single entry per CDR3 protein. Among around 1.1 million distinct CDR3 sequences listed, 35% to 40% were seen once. Material for sequencing was blood. These receptors all come from a man aged 18 to 30 in good health.

This clonotype was seen a handful of times. This chain joins TRBV20-1 and TRBJ2-3; a weak D match, TRBD2 (5 bases). CDR3 length: 14 residues. V was cut by 5 bases and J by 0 bases, with 12 bases left in between. The V gene's germline CDR1 is DFQATT and CDR2 SNEGSKA (reference sequence). The chain's CDR3 is CSAPAGSSTDTQYF. The CDR3 region has the DNA TGCAGTGCTCCTGCGGGCTCTAGCACAGATACGCAGTATTTT.

The chain carries TRBV6-1 and TRBJ2-3; D gene unclear. V lost 1 base and J 2 bases, leaving 10 bases between the germline ends. This CDR3 has 15 residues. CDR1 and CDR2 from the germline V gene are MNHNS and SASEGT. The CDR3 loop reads CASSEGPIHTDTQYF. CDR3 bases: TGTGCCAGCAGTGAAGGACCAATTCACACAGATACGCAGTATTTT.

This chain connects TRBV20-1 to TRBJ2-5; TRBD2 is a possible D gene (6 bases). The germline gives CDR1 DFQATT, CDR2 SNEGSKA (reference sequence). Trimming took off 2 bases at V and 2 bases at J, with 9 bases between the two ends. The CDR3 is made up of 13 amino acids. CDR3 sequence reads: CSARHSGQETQYF. The CDR3 bases are TGCAGTGCTAGACATAGCGGACAAGAGACCCAGTACTTC.

The chain links TRBV2 to TRBJ1-5; 8 nucleotides align to TRBD1. J gave up 5 bases and V 1 base, and 4 bases lay outside the gene matches. This CDR3 spans 15 amino acids. Germline V lookup: CDR1 SNHLY, CDR2 FYNNEI. The CDR3, as DNA: TGTGCCAGCAGTGAAGGGGACAGGACTTATCAGCCCCAGCATTTT. The encoded protein is CASSEGDRTYQPQHF.

The chain combines TRBV3-1 with TRBJ1-1, with D possibly matching TRBD1 (6 bases). Germline loops: CDR1 LGHDT, CDR2 YNNKEL (reference sequence). The CDR3 extends over 15 amino acids. V lost 3 bases to trimming and J lost 4 bases, with 15 bases between them. The chain's CDR3 is CASSHAEGGGTEAFF. The DNA of the CDR3 is TGTGCCAGCAGCCACGCGGAAGGGGGAGGCACTGAAGCTTTCTTT.